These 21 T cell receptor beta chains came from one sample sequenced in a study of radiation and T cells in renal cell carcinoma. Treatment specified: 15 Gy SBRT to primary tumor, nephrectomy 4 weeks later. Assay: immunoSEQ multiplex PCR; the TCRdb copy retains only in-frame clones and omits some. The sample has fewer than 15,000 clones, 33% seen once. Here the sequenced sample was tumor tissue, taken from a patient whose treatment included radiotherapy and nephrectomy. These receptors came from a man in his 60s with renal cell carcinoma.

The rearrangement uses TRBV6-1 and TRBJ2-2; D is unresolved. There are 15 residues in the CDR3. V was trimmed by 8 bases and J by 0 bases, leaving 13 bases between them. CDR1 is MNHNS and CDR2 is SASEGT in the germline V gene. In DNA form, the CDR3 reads TGTGCCAGCGGGGTGGTCAGACCGAACACCGGGGAGCTGTTTTTT. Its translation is CASGVVRPNTGELFF.

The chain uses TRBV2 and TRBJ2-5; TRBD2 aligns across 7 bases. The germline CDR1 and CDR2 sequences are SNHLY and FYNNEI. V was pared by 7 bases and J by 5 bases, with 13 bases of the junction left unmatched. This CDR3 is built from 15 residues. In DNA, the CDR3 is TGTGCCAGCACCGCCCCGGTGGAAGCGGGGGAGACCCAGTACTTC. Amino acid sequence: CASTAPVEAGETQYF. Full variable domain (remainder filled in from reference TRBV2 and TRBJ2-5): EPEVTQTPSHQVTQMGQEVILRCVPISNHLYFYWYRQILGQKVEFLVSFYNNEISEKSEIFDDQFSVERPDGSNFTLKIRSTKLEDSAMYFCASTAPVEAGETQYFGPGTRLLVL.

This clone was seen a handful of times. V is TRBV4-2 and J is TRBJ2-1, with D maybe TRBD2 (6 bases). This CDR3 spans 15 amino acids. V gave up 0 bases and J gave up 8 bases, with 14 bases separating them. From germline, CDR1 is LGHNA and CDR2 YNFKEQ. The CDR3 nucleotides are TGTGCCAGCAGCCAAGATCAACGGGAGAGGGATGAGCAGTTCTTC. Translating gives CASSQDQRERDEQFF.

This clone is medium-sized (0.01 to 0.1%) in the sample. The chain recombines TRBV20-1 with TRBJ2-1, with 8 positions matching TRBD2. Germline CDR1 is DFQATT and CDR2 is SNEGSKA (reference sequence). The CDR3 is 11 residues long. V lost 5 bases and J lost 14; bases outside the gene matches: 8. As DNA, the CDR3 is TGCAGTGCTCTGGGACTAGGAGGGGAGTTCTTC. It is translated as CSALGLGGEFF.

In DNA form, the CDR3 reads TGTGCCAGCGCACGGACTAGCTTGAACAATGAGCAGTTCTTC. This codes for CASARTSLNNEQFF. The chain has TRBV9 and TRBJ2-1; 8 bases agree with TRBD2. The CDR3 extends over 14 amino acids. Germline CDR1 SGDLS, CDR2 YYNGEE. V was clipped by 7 bases and J by 5 bases; unmatched bases: 8. The entire variable domain, with the rest obtained from reference TRBV9 and TRBJ2-1, is as follows: DSGVTQTPKHLITATGQRVTLRCSPRSGDLSVYWYQQSLDQGLQFLIQYYNGEERAKGNILERFSAQQFPDLHSELNLSSLELGDSALYFCASARTSLNNEQFFGPGTRLTVL.

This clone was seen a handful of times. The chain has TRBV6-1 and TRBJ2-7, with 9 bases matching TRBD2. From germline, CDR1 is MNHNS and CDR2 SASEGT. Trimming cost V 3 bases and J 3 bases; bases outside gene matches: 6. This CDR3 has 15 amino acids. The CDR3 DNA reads TGTGCCAGCAGTGACGCCCTGCGGGAGGGCTACGAGCAGTACGTC. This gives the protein CASSDALREGYEQYV.

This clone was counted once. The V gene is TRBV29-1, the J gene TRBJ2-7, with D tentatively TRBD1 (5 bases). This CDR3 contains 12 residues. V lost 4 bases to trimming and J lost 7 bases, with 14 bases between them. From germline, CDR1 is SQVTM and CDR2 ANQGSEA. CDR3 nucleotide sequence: TGCAGCGTTGGCAGGGTAGTGGGAGAGCAGTACTTC. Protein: CSVGRVVGEQYF.

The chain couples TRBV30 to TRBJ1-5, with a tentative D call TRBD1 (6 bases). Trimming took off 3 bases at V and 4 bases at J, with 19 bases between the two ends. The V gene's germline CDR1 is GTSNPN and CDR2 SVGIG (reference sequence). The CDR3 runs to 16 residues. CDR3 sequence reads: CAWSPGTNVPNQPQHF. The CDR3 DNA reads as TGTGCCTGGAGCCCCGGGACAAACGTTCCTAATCAGCCCCAGCATTTT.

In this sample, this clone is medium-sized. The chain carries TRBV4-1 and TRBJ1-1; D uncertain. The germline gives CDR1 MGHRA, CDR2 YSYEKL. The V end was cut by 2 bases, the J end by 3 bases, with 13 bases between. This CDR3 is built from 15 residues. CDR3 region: CASSQLTWGDTEAFF. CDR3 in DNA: TGCGCCAGCAGCCAACTTACCTGGGGAGACACTGAAGCTTTCTTT.

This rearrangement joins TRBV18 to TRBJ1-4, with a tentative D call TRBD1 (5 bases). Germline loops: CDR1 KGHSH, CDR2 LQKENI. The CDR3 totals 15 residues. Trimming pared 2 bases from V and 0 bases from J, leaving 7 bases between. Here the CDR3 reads CASSPSRATNEKLFF. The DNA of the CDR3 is TGTGCCAGCTCACCATCCAGGGCAACTAATGAAAAACTGTTTTTT.

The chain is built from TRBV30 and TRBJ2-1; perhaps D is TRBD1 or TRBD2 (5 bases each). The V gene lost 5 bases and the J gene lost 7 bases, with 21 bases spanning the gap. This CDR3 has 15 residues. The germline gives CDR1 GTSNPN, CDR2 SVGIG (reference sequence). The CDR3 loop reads CAWRPGKGLHNEQFF. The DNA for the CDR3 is TGTGCCTGGCGACCGGGAAAGGGGCTTCATAATGAGCAGTTCTTC.

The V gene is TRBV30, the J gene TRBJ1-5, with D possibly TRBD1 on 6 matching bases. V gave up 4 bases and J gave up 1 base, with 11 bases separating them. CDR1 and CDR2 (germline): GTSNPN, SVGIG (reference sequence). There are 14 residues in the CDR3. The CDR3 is CAWNQGTSNQPQHF. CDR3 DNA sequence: TGTGCCTGGAATCAGGGGACGAGCAATCAGCCCCAGCATTTT.

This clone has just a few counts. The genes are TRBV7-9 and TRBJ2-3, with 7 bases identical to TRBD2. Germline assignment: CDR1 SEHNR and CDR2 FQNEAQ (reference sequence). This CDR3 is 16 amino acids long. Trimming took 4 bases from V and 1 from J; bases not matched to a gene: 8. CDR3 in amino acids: CASSSPSGVGTDTQYF. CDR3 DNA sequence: TGTGCCAGCAGCTCCCCCAGCGGGGTGGGCACAGATACGCAGTATTTT.

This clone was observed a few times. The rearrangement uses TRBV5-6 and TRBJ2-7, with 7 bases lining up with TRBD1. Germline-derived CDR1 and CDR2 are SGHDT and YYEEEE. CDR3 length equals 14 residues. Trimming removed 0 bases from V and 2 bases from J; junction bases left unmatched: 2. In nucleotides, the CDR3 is TGTGCCAGCAGCTTGGCGGGGACAGCCTACGAGCAGTACGTC. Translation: CASSLAGTAYEQYV.

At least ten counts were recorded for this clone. As DNA, the CDR3 is TGCGCCAGCAGCCAAGATCGGGTGGCGCACTACGAGCAGTACTTC. As protein: CASSQDRVAHYEQYF. The chain uses TRBV4-3 and TRBJ2-7; D unresolved. Per the germline V gene, CDR1 is LGHNA and CDR2 is YSLEER. The V end lost 0 bases, the J end lost 3 bases, and 12 bases lay between the germline ends. The CDR3 spans 15 residues.

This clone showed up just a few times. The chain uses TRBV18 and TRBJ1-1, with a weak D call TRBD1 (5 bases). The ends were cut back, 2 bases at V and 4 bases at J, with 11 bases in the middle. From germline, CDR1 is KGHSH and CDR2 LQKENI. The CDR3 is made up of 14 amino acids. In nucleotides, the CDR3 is TGTGCCAGCTCACCAAGTCAGGGACGCACTGAAGCTTTCTTT. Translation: CASSPSQGRTEAFF. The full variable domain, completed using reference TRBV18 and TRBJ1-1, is NAGVMQNPRHLVRRRGQEARLRCSPMKGHSHVYWYRQLPEEGLKFMVYLQKENIIDESGMPKERFSAEFPKEGPSILRIQQVVRGDSAAYFCASSPSQGRTEAFFGQGTRLTVV.

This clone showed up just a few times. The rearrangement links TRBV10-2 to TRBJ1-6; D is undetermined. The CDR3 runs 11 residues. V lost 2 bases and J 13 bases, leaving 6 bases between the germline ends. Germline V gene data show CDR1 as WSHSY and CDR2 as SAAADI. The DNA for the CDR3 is TGCGCCAGCAGTGAGGGTTTTCCCCTCCACTTT. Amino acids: CASSEGFPLHF.

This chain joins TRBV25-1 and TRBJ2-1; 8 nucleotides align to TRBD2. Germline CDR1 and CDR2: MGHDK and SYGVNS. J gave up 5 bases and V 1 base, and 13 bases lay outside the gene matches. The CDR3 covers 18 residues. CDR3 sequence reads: CASSEWGTLAGRHNEQFF. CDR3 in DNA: TGTGCCAGCAGTGAATGGGGGACGCTAGCGGGCAGGCACAATGAGCAGTTCTTC.

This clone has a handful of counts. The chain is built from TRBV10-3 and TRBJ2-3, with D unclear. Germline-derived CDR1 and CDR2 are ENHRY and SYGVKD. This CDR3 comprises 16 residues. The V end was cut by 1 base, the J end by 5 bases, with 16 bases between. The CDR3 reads CAISELGSPREDTQYF. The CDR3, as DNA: TGTGCCATCAGTGAGTTGGGCAGCCCTCGCGAAGATACGCAGTATTTT.

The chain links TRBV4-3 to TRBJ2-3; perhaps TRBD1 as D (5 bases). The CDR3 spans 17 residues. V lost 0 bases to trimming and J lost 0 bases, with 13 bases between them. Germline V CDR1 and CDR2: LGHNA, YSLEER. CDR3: CASSQDLPQGSTDTQYF. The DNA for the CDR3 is TGCGCCAGCAGCCAAGATTTGCCGCAGGGCAGCACAGATACGCAGTATTTT.

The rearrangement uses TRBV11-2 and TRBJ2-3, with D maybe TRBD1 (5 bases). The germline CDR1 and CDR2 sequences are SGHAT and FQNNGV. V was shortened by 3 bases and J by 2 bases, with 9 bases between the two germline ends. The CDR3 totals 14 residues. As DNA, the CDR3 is TGTGCCAGCAGCTTTTGGGGCTTCACAGATACGCAGTATTTT. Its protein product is CASSFWGFTDTQYF.